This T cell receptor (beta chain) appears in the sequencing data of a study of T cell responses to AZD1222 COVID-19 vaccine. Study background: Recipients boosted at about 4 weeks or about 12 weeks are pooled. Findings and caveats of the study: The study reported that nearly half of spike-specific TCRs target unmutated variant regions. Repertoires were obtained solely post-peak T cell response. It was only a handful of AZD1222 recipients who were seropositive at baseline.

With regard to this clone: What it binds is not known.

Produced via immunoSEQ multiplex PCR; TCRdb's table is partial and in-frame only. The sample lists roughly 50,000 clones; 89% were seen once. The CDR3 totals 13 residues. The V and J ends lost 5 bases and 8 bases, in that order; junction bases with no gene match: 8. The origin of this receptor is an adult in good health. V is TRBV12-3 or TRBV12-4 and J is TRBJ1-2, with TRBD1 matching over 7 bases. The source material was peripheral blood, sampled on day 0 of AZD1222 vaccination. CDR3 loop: CASSIGQVGGYTF. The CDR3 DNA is TGTGCCAGCAGTATCGGACAGGTCGGGGGCTACACCTTC.